A few counts support the clone carrying this T cell receptor beta chain. These data are taken from a study of T-cell memory formation after mild COVID-19. The trim removed 5 bases at V and 5 bases at J, leaving 10 bases unmatched. The CDR3 extends over 16 amino acids. TCRdb itself ran the 5' RACE reads through MiXCR, one entry per CDR3 protein. The sample shows fewer than 450,000 distinct CDR3 sequences, around 24% of them seen only once. This sequence joins TRBV12-3 or TRBV12-4 and TRBJ1-5, with 9 positions matching TRBD1. The specimen sequenced was PBMCs or a T cell subset sorted from them (not recorded which). This TCR was sampled from an adult woman who had mild COVID-19 (a few samples of this study predate the infection). Cell type and time point are not known. CDR3 bases: TGTGCCAGCAGTGACGGGACAGGGAACCGACATCAGCCCCAGCATTTT. Translation gives CASSDGTGNRHQPQHF.